These 5 T cell receptor beta chains originate from one sample sequenced in a study of lymphopenia after photon versus proton radiotherapy. Libraries were prepared by immunoSEQ multiplex PCR; TCRdb keeps only in-frame clonotypes and omits some of them. The repertoire holds 17,000 or so clones, with approximately 90% as singletons. The sample here was peripheral blood, taken from a patient treated with proton-based radiotherapy. The receptors here all came from a man in his 70s with pancreatic cancer.

The chain is built from TRBV7-9 and TRBJ1-2; tentatively, D is TRBD1 (6 bases). Per the germline V gene, CDR1 is SEHNR and CDR2 is FQNEAQ (reference sequence). The V end was cut by 0 bases, the J end by 2 bases, with 10 bases between. CDR3 length: 15 residues. The CDR3 here is CASSLAAGQNYGYTF. In DNA form, the CDR3 reads TGTGCCAGCAGCTTAGCTGCCGGACAGAACTATGGCTACACCTTC.

The V gene is TRBV18, the J gene TRBJ1-2; 7 positions match TRBD1. The CDR3 length is 15 residues. V lost 2 bases and J lost 7; bases outside the gene matches: 10. Germline values: CDR1 KGHSH, CDR2 LQKENI. This CDR3 reads CASSPVQGFDGGYTF. The CDR3 region has the DNA TGTGCCAGCTCACCAGTACAGGGGTTTGATGGTGGCTACACCTTC.

This clone turned up a few times. The chain has TRBV10-3 and TRBJ2-7; D uncertain. Germline V lookup: CDR1 ENHRY, CDR2 SYGVKD. This CDR3 comprises 12 residues. Trimming removed 1 base at V and 7 bases at J, with 8 bases between. CDR3 amino acids: CAISELLGEQYF. For the CDR3, the DNA is TGTGCCATCAGTGAGTTGCTGGGAGAGCAGTACTTC.

This rearrangement joins TRBV7-9 to TRBJ1-6; D might be TRBD1 (6 bases). V was trimmed by 0 bases and J by 7 bases, leaving 10 bases between them. The CDR3 runs 15 residues. Germline CDR1 reads SEHNR; CDR2 reads FQNEAQ (reference sequence). In DNA form, the CDR3 reads TGTGCCAGCAGCTTAGCGGGGGGGGCGAATTCACCCCTCCACTTT. As protein: CASSLAGGANSPLHF.

The chain couples TRBV4-1 to TRBJ1-5; 10 bases agree with TRBD1. From germline, CDR1 is MGHRA and CDR2 YSYEKL. V lost 3 bases, J lost 6 bases, and 11 bases stayed unmatched. There are 17 residues in the CDR3. For the CDR3, the DNA is TGCGCCAGCAGCCAGTCCGGCTTGGACAGGGGGGGTCAGCCCCAGCATTTT. This sequence encodes CASSQSGLDRGGQPQHF.